The rows below give T cell receptor beta chains drawn from one sample of a study of CD8+ T cells in alopecia areata. The method was immunoSEQ multiplex PCR; TCRdb's version includes in-frame clones alone and lacks a portion of them. This sample has more than 130,000 clones, with 82% found just once. Specimen: CD8+ T cells sorted from blood, collected at week 4, from a patient treated with tofacitinib. The receptors come from a human donor with alopecia areata. The CDR3 runs from the conserved cysteine through the conserved F or W. A D gene is named only where the DNA matches it firmly. Not every row has a clone size; where given, it reads once, few, many or a size class.

CDR3 protein: CASSQGLGQGRYGYTF
CDR3 DNA: TGCGCCAGCAGCCAAGGGCTAGGGCAGGGCCGCTATGGCTACACCTTC
clone size: -
V gene: TRBV4-3
J gene: TRBJ1-2
D gene: -

CDR3 protein: CASSLAARLATDTQYF
CDR3 DNA: TGTGCCAGCAGCTTGGCCGCGAGACTAGCGACAGATACGCAGTATTTT
clone size: once
V gene: TRBV5-8
J gene: TRBJ2-3
D gene: TRBD2

CDR3 protein: CAISTLSARPEGYTF
CDR3 DNA: TGTGCCATCAGTACCCTCTCGGCACGCCCGGAGGGCTACACCTTC
clone size: -
V gene: TRBV10-3
J gene: TRBJ1-2
D gene: -

CDR3 protein: CASSFFGDRIYEQYF
CDR3 DNA: TGTGCCAGCAGCTTTTTCGGAGACAGGATCTACGAGCAGTACTTC
clone size: -
V gene: TRBV7-9
J gene: TRBJ2-7
D gene: -

CDR3 protein: CASSPPRQQPNEQFF
CDR3 DNA: TGTGCCAGCTCACCCCCGAGGCAGCAGCCCAATGAGCAGTTCTTC
clone size: -
V gene: TRBV18
J gene: TRBJ2-1
D gene: -

CDR3 protein: CATIGRGLRETQYF
CDR3 DNA: TGTGCCACCATAGGCCGGGGCCTTAGAGAGACCCAGTACTTC
clone size: -
V gene: TRBV25-1
J gene: TRBJ2-5
D gene: -

CDR3 protein: CASSLTGDNQPQHF
CDR3 DNA: TGTGCCAGCAGCCTGACAGGGGACAATCAGCCCCAGCATTTT
clone size: -
V gene: TRBV28
J gene: TRBJ1-5
D gene: TRBD1

CDR3 protein: CASSSDRGGSGELFF
CDR3 DNA: TGTGCCAGCAGCTCAGACAGGGGAGGATCCGGGGAGCTGTTTTTT
clone size: -
V gene: TRBV13
J gene: TRBJ2-2
D gene: TRBD1

CDR3 protein: CASRGNGGVTDTQYF
CDR3 DNA: TGTGCCAGCAGAGGGAACGGGGGGGTCACAGATACGCAGTATTTT
clone size: -
V gene: TRBV6-5
J gene: TRBJ2-3
D gene: TRBD2

CDR3 protein: CASSFLTSGGRGPQYF
CDR3 DNA: TGTGCCAGCAGTTTCCTGACTAGCGGGGGGCGGGGGCCCCAGTACTTC
clone size: -
V gene: TRBV28
J gene: TRBJ2-5
D gene: TRBD2

CDR3 protein: CASSYLDLSSYNEQFF
CDR3 DNA: TGTGCCAGCAGCTACCTGGACTTAAGCTCCTACAATGAGCAGTTCTTC
clone size: -
V gene: TRBV7-9
J gene: TRBJ2-1
D gene: -

CDR3 protein: CASSHSQETQYF
CDR3 DNA: TGCGCCAGCAGCCATTCTCAAGAGACCCAGTACTTC
clone size: -
V gene: TRBV4-1
J gene: TRBJ2-5
D gene: -

CDR3 protein: CASSSSTSDPRFF
CDR3 DNA: TGTGCCAGCAGCTCCTCGACTAGCGACCCAAGGTTCTTC
clone size: few
V gene: TRBV13
J gene: TRBJ2-1
D gene: TRBD2

CDR3 protein: CASSLLGTGYSYTF
CDR3 DNA: TGTGCCAGCAGCTTGCTTGGGACAGGGTATAGCTACACCTTC
clone size: -
V gene: TRBV5-6
J gene: TRBJ1-2
D gene: TRBD1

CDR3 protein: CASSLAKGGNTEAFF
CDR3 DNA: TGTGCCAGCAGTTTAGCTAAAGGGGGGAACACTGAAGCTTTCTTT
clone size: -
V gene: TRBV27
J gene: TRBJ1-1
D gene: -

CDR3 protein: CASSYGLGAYEQYF
CDR3 DNA: TGTGCCAGCAGTTACGGGTTGGGGGCCTACGAGCAGTACTTC
clone size: -
V gene: TRBV6-5
J gene: TRBJ2-7
D gene: -

CDR3 protein: CASSLLSTDTQYF
CDR3 DNA: TGTGCCAGCAGCTTACTTAGCACAGATACGCAGTATTTT
clone size: -
V gene: TRBV11-2
J gene: TRBJ2-3
D gene: -

CDR3 protein: CASSLVGAQETQYF
CDR3 DNA: TGTGCCAGCAGCTTAGTGGGGGCCCAAGAGACCCAGTACTTC
clone size: -
V gene: TRBV7-9
J gene: TRBJ2-5
D gene: -

CDR3 protein: CASSPGNDEQFF
CDR3 DNA: TGCGCCAGCAGCCCCGGGAACGATGAGCAGTTCTTC
clone size: -
V gene: TRBV5-1
J gene: TRBJ2-1
D gene: -

CDR3 protein: CASSQDFGGYEQYF
CDR3 DNA: TGTGCCAGCAGCCAAGATTTCGGGGGTTACGAGCAGTACTTC
clone size: -
V gene: TRBV14
J gene: TRBJ2-7
D gene: -

CDR3 protein: CASSLVGQGEQYF
CDR3 DNA: TGTGCCAGCAGCTTAGTGGGGCAGGGTGAGCAGTACTTC
clone size: -
V gene: TRBV7-9
J gene: TRBJ2-7
D gene: -

CDR3 protein: CASSAGQLVNTEAFF
CDR3 DNA: TGTGCCAGCAGCGCAGGACAGCTTGTGAACACTGAAGCTTTCTTT
clone size: once
V gene: TRBV21-1
J gene: TRBJ1-1
D gene: -

CDR3 protein: CASSRGGSEETQYF
CDR3 DNA: TGTGCCAGCAGTCGGGGGGGCAGCGAAGAGACCCAGTACTTC
clone size: -
V gene: TRBV6-5
J gene: TRBJ2-5
D gene: TRBD2

CDR3 protein: CASSYSIMSDNYEQYF
CDR3 DNA: TGTGCCAGCAGTTACTCGATTATGAGCGACAACTACGAGCAGTACTTC
clone size: -
V gene: TRBV6-6
J gene: TRBJ2-7
D gene: -

CDR3 protein: CASSYSNEQYF
CDR3 DNA: TGTGCCAGCAGTTACTCGAATGAGCAGTACTTC
clone size: once
V gene: TRBV6-6
J gene: TRBJ2-5
D gene: -

CDR3 protein: CASSLQGGRDGRLVHIQYF
CDR3 DNA: TGTGCCAGCAGCCTCCAGGGTGGGAGGGATGGCCGGTTGGTACACATTCAGTACTTC
clone size: -
V gene: TRBV11-2
J gene: TRBJ2-4
D gene: TRBD2

CDR3 protein: CASSLGQGSYEQYF
CDR3 DNA: TGTGCCAGCAGCTTGGGACAGGGCTCCTACGAGCAGTACTTC
clone size: -
V gene: TRBV5-6
J gene: TRBJ2-7
D gene: TRBD1

CDR3 protein: CASSLAGGLRETQYF
CDR3 DNA: TGTGCCAGCAGCTTAGCAGGAGGACTAAGAGAGACCCAGTACTTC
clone size: -
V gene: TRBV7-6
J gene: TRBJ2-5
D gene: -

CDR3 protein: CASSVDRGPRGEQYF
CDR3 DNA: TGTGCCAGCAGCGTCGACAGGGGGCCTCGAGGAGAGCAGTACTTC
clone size: once
V gene: TRBV7-6
J gene: TRBJ2-7
D gene: TRBD1

CDR3 protein: CASSLGIGQPQHF
CDR3 DNA: TGTGCCAGCAGCTTAGGGATAGGACAGCCCCAGCATTTT
clone size: -
V gene: TRBV13
J gene: TRBJ1-5
D gene: -

CDR3 protein: CASLSGSHNEQFF
CDR3 DNA: TGTGCCAGCCTTAGCGGGAGCCACAATGAGCAGTTCTTC
clone size: once
V gene: TRBV6-5
J gene: TRBJ2-1
D gene: TRBD2

CDR3 protein: CATRGQGASYEQYF
CDR3 DNA: TGTGCCACCAGGGGACAGGGGGCCTCCTACGAGCAGTACTTC
clone size: -
V gene: TRBV6-5
J gene: TRBJ2-7
D gene: TRBD1

CDR3 protein: CASSYRSSHYNEQFF
CDR3 DNA: TGTGCCAGCAGTTACAGGTCGAGCCATTACAATGAGCAGTTCTTC
clone size: -
V gene: TRBV6-6
J gene: TRBJ2-1
D gene: -

CDR3 protein: CASSYGPETGPTEAFF
CDR3 DNA: TGTGCCAGCAGTTACGGTCCCGAGACAGGGCCGACTGAAGCTTTCTTT
clone size: -
V gene: TRBV6-5
J gene: TRBJ1-1
D gene: TRBD1

CDR3 protein: CASSVGDFGALNTEAFF
CDR3 DNA: TGTGCCAGCAGCGTAGGCGATTTTGGGGCCCTGAACACTGAAGCTTTCTTT
clone size: -
V gene: TRBV9
J gene: TRBJ1-1
D gene: -

CDR3 protein: CAWLLGTNTEAFF
CDR3 DNA: TGTGCCTGGCTCCTGGGAACGAACACTGAAGCTTTCTTT
clone size: once
V gene: TRBV30
J gene: TRBJ1-1
D gene: -

CDR3 protein: CASGGQTYEQYF
CDR3 DNA: TGTGCCAGCGGGGGACAGACCTACGAGCAGTACTTC
clone size: -
V gene: TRBV6-5
J gene: TRBJ2-7
D gene: TRBD1

CDR3 protein: CASRVAGGGNEQFF
CDR3 DNA: TGTGCCAGCAGGGTAGCGGGGGGCGGGAATGAGCAGTTCTTC
clone size: -
V gene: TRBV27
J gene: TRBJ2-1
D gene: TRBD2

CDR3 protein: CSVPGQGDHSPTGELFF
CDR3 DNA: TGCAGCGTGCCGGGACAGGGGGACCACTCCCCCACCGGGGAGCTGTTTTTT
clone size: few
V gene: TRBV29-1
J gene: TRBJ2-2
D gene: TRBD1

CDR3 protein: CSVVRAGYGYTF
CDR3 DNA: TGCAGCGTTGTCAGGGCAGGCTATGGCTACACCTTC
clone size: -
V gene: TRBV29-1
J gene: TRBJ1-2
D gene: -

CDR3 protein: CASSFGGSYEQYF
CDR3 DNA: TGTGCCAGCAGTTTCGGTGGTTCCTACGAGCAGTACTTC
clone size: -
V gene: TRBV6-5
J gene: TRBJ2-7
D gene: -

CDR3 protein: CASSPAGVWGEETQYF
CDR3 DNA: TGTGCCAGCAGCCCCGCCGGTGTCTGGGGGGAAGAGACCCAGTACTTC
clone size: -
V gene: TRBV11-2
J gene: TRBJ2-5
D gene: -

CDR3 protein: CSVPRVDEQFF
CDR3 DNA: TGCAGCGTGCCCCGCGTGGATGAGCAGTTCTTC
clone size: few
V gene: TRBV29-1
J gene: TRBJ2-1
D gene: -

CDR3 protein: CASTYAQDGNYGYTF
CDR3 DNA: TGTGCCAGCACCTACGCTCAGGACGGGAACTATGGCTACACCTTC
clone size: -
V gene: TRBV6-5
J gene: TRBJ1-2
D gene: -

CDR3 protein: CASSAPGETQYF
CDR3 DNA: TGTGCCAGCAGCGCCCCCGGGGAGACCCAGTACTTC
clone size: -
V gene: TRBV9
J gene: TRBJ2-5
D gene: -

CDR3 protein: CASSLVTPPEQYF
CDR3 DNA: TGTGCCAGCAGCTTAGTGACGCCTCCCGAGCAGTACTTC
clone size: -
V gene: TRBV7-2
J gene: TRBJ2-7
D gene: -

CDR3 protein: CASSEDRLPKPQHF
CDR3 DNA: TGTGCCAGCAGTGAAGACCGCCTCCCTAAGCCCCAGCATTTT
clone size: once
V gene: TRBV2
J gene: TRBJ1-5
D gene: -

CDR3 protein: CASSESGDTQYF
CDR3 DNA: TGTGCCAGCAGCGAAAGCGGGGATACGCAGTATTTT
clone size: -
V gene: TRBV13
J gene: TRBJ2-3
D gene: -

CDR3 protein: CASSEGGTSTDTQYF
CDR3 DNA: TGTGCCAGCAGCGAGGGGGGGACTAGCACAGATACGCAGTATTTT
clone size: -
V gene: TRBV9
J gene: TRBJ2-3
D gene: -

CDR3 protein: CSVDRTSGYNEQFF
CDR3 DNA: TGCAGCGTTGATCGGACTAGCGGGTACAATGAGCAGTTCTTC
clone size: -
V gene: TRBV29-1
J gene: TRBJ2-1
D gene: TRBD2

CDR3 protein: CAISEWRQADTQYF
CDR3 DNA: TGTGCCATCAGTGAGTGGAGACAGGCAGATACGCAGTATTTT
clone size: -
V gene: TRBV10-3
J gene: TRBJ2-3
D gene: -

CDR3 protein: CAWRETPGVRGYEQYF
CDR3 DNA: TGTGCCTGGAGAGAAACCCCAGGGGTTAGGGGCTACGAGCAGTACTTC
clone size: -
V gene: TRBV30
J gene: TRBJ2-7
D gene: -

CDR3 protein: CASSSTLSSYNSPLHF
CDR3 DNA: TGTGCCAGCAGCTCGACACTTAGCTCCTATAATTCACCCCTCCACTTT
clone size: once
V gene: TRBV2
J gene: TRBJ1-6
D gene: -

CDR3 protein: CASSHVQGPNEQFF
CDR3 DNA: TGCGCCAGCAGCCACGTACAGGGCCCCAATGAGCAGTTCTTC
clone size: -
V gene: TRBV4-1
J gene: TRBJ2-1
D gene: -

CDR3 protein: CASSLVESSYEQYF
CDR3 DNA: TGTGCCAGCAGCTTGGTGGAGAGCTCCTACGAGCAGTACTTC
clone size: -
V gene: TRBV5-4
J gene: TRBJ2-7
D gene: -

CDR3 protein: CASSEDLYSNQPQHF
CDR3 DNA: TGTGCCAGCAGTGAAGACCTTTATAGCAATCAGCCCCAGCATTTT
clone size: -
V gene: TRBV2
J gene: TRBJ1-5
D gene: -

CDR3 protein: CASSYRDRVPYEQYF
CDR3 DNA: TGTGCCAGCAGCTACCGGGACAGGGTCCCCTACGAGCAGTACTTC
clone size: few
V gene: TRBV14
J gene: TRBJ2-7
D gene: TRBD1